One and the same sample provided the 27 T cell receptor beta chains below, sequenced in a study of OX40 agonist ivuxolimab in advanced cancers. Generated by immunoSEQ multiplex PCR, the TCRdb table keeps only in-frame clones and is missing some. The sample holds roughly 28,000 clones, under 80% seen once. Sequencing used CD4+ or CD8+ T cells sorted from blood, obtained in a trial of the OX40 agonist ivuxolimab. The receptors come from an adult with an advanced solid tumor such as melanoma, head and neck, liver or kidney cancer.

This clone was counted a single time. V usage is TRBV9 and J usage is TRBJ1-1; D possibly corresponds to TRBD1 (6 bases). The CDR3 contains 14 residues. The V end was cut by 0 bases, the J end by 4 bases, with 10 bases between. CDR1 SGDLS and CDR2 YYNGEE come from the germline V gene. The CDR3 nucleotides are TGTGCCAGCAGCGTAGGGGGGGCATTCACTGAAGCTTTCTTT. Translating gives CASSVGGAFTEAFF.

This chain links TRBV9 with TRBJ2-1; D not resolved. CDR3 length: 11 residues. CDR1 is SGDLS, CDR2 YYNGEE, per germline. Trimming shortened V by 4 bases and J by 6 bases, and 5 bases separated the two germline ends. CDR3 DNA: TGTGCCAGCAGCACGGGCAATGAGCAGTTCTTC. Translating it yields CASSTGNEQFF. Drawing the rest from reference TRBV9 and TRBJ2-1, the complete variable domain is DSGVTQTPKHLITATGQRVTLRCSPRSGDLSVYWYQQSLDQGLQFLIQYYNGEERAKGNILERFSAQQFPDLHSELNLSSLELGDSALYFCASSTGNEQFFGPGTRLTVL.

For the CDR3, the DNA is TGCGCCAGCAGCCCCCGGGACAGAGGTAACTATGGCTACACCTTC. It codes for CASSPRDRGNYGYTF. The chain couples TRBV4-1 to TRBJ1-2; TRBD1 matches at 7 bases. Germline-derived CDR1 and CDR2 are MGHRA and YSYEKL. V was clipped by 4 bases and J by 1 base; unmatched bases: 6. The CDR3 is 15 residues long.

This clone was seen a few times. The rearrangement joins TRBV5-6 to TRBJ2-1, with 9 bases lining up with TRBD1. This CDR3 has 15 residues. Germline V lookup: CDR1 SGHDT, CDR2 YYEEEE. Unmatched junction bases numbered 4, after V lost 4 bases and J lost 2 bases. CDR3 amino acids: CASSGDRVPYNEQFF. The CDR3 DNA reads TGTGCCAGCAGCGGGGACAGGGTCCCCTACAATGAGCAGTTCTTC.

The chain couples TRBV7-8 to TRBJ2-2, with 9 bases matching TRBD2. The germline CDR1 and CDR2 sequences are SGHVS and FQNEAQ. Germline trimming cut 1 base from V and 3 bases from J; bases unmatched to any gene: 3. The CDR3 length is 16 residues. The CDR3 region has the DNA TGTGCCAGCAGCTTAGTACTAGCGGGTGACACCGGGGAGCTGTTTTTT. This codes for CASSLVLAGDTGELFF. The entire variable domain, with the rest obtained from reference TRBV7-8 and TRBJ2-2, is as follows: GAGVSQSPRYKVAKRGQDVALRCDPISGHVSLFWYQQALGQGPEFLTYFQNEAQLDKSGLPSDRFFAERPEGSVSTLKIQRTQQEDSAVYLCASSLVLAGDTGELFFGEGSRLTVL.

The rearrangement links TRBV5-8 to TRBJ2-7; D uncertain. Germline CDR1 and CDR2: SGHTS and YDEGEE. V dropped 1 base and J dropped 2 bases, with 13 bases sitting between them. The CDR3 consists of 15 residues. CDR3 sequence reads: CASSLYEERTYEQYF. In DNA form, the CDR3 reads TGTGCCAGCAGCTTGTACGAGGAAAGAACCTACGAGCAGTACTTC.

The chain has TRBV29-1 and TRBJ2-1; D might be TRBD2 (5 bases). Trimming took off 4 bases at V and 7 bases at J, with 23 bases between the two ends. The germline V gene encodes CDR1 SQVTM and CDR2 ANQGSEA. The CDR3 totals 16 residues. The DNA for the CDR3 is TGCAGCGTTGGCGGAGCCGGGATCGGTGTCGATAATGAGCAGTTCTTC. This translates into CSVGGAGIGVDNEQFF.

In DNA, the CDR3 is TGTGCCACTACAGCGGGAACCTCCTACGAGCAGTACTTC. This translates into CATTAGTSYEQYF. The J gene is TRBJ2-7, the V gene TRBV5-4; 7 bases are shared with TRBD2. CDR1 is SGHNT and CDR2 is YYREEE in the germline V gene (reference sequence). With 9 bases clipped from V and 0 bases from J, the junction kept 6 bases outside the gene matches. The CDR3 contains 13 residues.

This clone is medium-sized within its sample. The chain carries TRBV27 and TRBJ2-1; TRBD2 is a possible D gene (6 bases). CDR1 is MNHEY, CDR2 SMNVEV, per germline (reference sequence). V dropped 4 bases and J dropped 8 bases, with 9 bases sitting between them. CDR3 length: 12 amino acids. CDR3 protein: CASSYGGDEQFF. CDR3 sequence (DNA): TGTGCCAGCAGTTACGGGGGAGATGAGCAGTTCTTC.

The rearrangement uses TRBV28 and TRBJ1-2; D not resolved. Germline values: CDR1 MDHEN, CDR2 SYDVKM. V was cut by 3 bases and J by 2 bases, with 22 bases left in between. This CDR3 contains 18 residues. CDR3 in amino acids: CASSFATGLGRKNYGYTF. In DNA form, the CDR3 reads TGTGCCAGCAGTTTCGCGACTGGATTAGGGAGGAAAAACTATGGCTACACCTTC.

The genes are TRBV4-2 and TRBJ1-2, with D unclear. Germline V gene sequence: CDR1 LGHNA, CDR2 YNFKEQ. V lost 0 bases and J 3 bases, leaving 8 bases between the germline ends. CDR3 size: 14 residues. The CDR3 nucleotides read TGTGCCAGCAGCCAAGAAACGGACTACTATGGCTACACCTTC. Its protein product is CASSQETDYYGYTF.

V is TRBV2 and J is TRBJ2-3; the D gene is possibly TRBD2 (6 bases). In germline, CDR1 is SNHLY, CDR2 FYNNEI. The CDR3 sequence is 13 residues long. The V gene lost 6 bases and the J gene lost 2 bases, with 9 bases spanning the gap. This chain's CDR3 is CASRGTATDTQYF. Here the CDR3 DNA reads TGTGCCAGCAGGGGGACTGCCACAGATACGCAGTATTTT.

The chain uses TRBV9 and TRBJ2-5, with D perhaps TRBD1 (5 bases). Germline V CDR1 and CDR2: SGDLS, YYNGEE. CDR3 length: 15 amino acids. The V gene lost 0 bases and the J gene lost 1 base, with 10 bases spanning the gap. CDR3 coding DNA: TGTGCCAGCAGCGTAGCTGGGGCTTTCCAAGAGACCCAGTACTTC. Its protein product is CASSVAGAFQETQYF. Full variable domain (missing parts from reference TRBV9 and TRBJ2-5): DSGVTQTPKHLITATGQRVTLRCSPRSGDLSVYWYQQSLDQGLQFLIQYYNGEERAKGNILERFSAQQFPDLHSELNLSSLELGDSALYFCASSVAGAFQETQYFGPGTRLLVL.

The V gene is TRBV13, the J gene TRBJ2-1; TRBD2 might be the D (5 bases). CDR1 and CDR2 from the germline V gene are PRHDT and FYEKMQ (reference sequence). V was trimmed by 5 bases and J by 2 bases, leaving 16 bases between them. This CDR3 region has 16 residues. For the CDR3, the DNA is TGTGCCAGCAGCCCCCGCGTCGGCGGGCCCTACAATGAGCAGTTCTTC. Its protein is CASSPRVGGPYNEQFF.

V is TRBV27 and J is TRBJ2-1; 7 bases are a match to TRBD2. The ends lost 3 bases at V and 7 bases at J; junction bases unmatched: 9. CDR3 length: 15 amino acids. The germline V gene encodes CDR1 MNHEY and CDR2 SMNVEV (reference sequence). CDR3 sequence: CASSFGPGGENEQFF. CDR3 bases: TGTGCCAGCAGTTTTGGGCCGGGAGGTGAGAATGAGCAGTTCTTC.

In DNA form, the CDR3 reads TGTGCCAGCAGGCTGACTAGCGGCCGTCTTGAGACCCAGTACTTC. This sequence encodes CASRLTSGRLETQYF. The chain is built from TRBV2 and TRBJ2-5, with 9 bases that match TRBD2. This CDR3 region has 15 residues. V lost 6 bases and J lost 5; bases outside the gene matches: 10. In germline, CDR1 is SNHLY, CDR2 FYNNEI.

The chain employs TRBV9 and TRBJ1-2; 7 nucleotides align to TRBD1. CDR1 is SGDLS and CDR2 is YYNGEE in the germline V gene. The CDR3 length is 15 residues. Losses at the gene ends were 0 bases for V and 8 bases for J; bases not matched to a gene: 10. DNA of the CDR3: TGTGCCAGCAGCGTAGAAGTCAGGGGGATGGAGGGCTACACCTTC. Translating gives CASSVEVRGMEGYTF.

V and J are TRBV11-2 and TRBJ2-4; possibly TRBD2 for D (5 bases). The length of the CDR3 is 17 residues. V was cut by 0 bases and J by 2 bases, with 14 bases left in between. CDR1 SGHAT and CDR2 FQNNGV come from the germline V gene. The CDR3 coding sequence is TGTGCCAGCAGCTTAGATCTAGCAAGTGGATCCAAAAACATTCAGTACTTC. Protein product: CASSLDLASGSKNIQYF.

With respect to this clone: This same CDR3 is encoded by further DNA sequences in the sample. The chain uses TRBV9 and TRBJ2-7; unclear D gene. Germline assignment: CDR1 SGDLS and CDR2 YYNGEE. The CDR3 has 12 residues. V shed 0 bases and J shed 4 bases, with 5 bases lying between them. The CDR3 reads CASSVDGYEQYF. The CDR3 DNA reads TGTGCCAGCAGCGTAGACGGTTACGAGCAGTACTTC.

This clone was counted a single time. This chain connects TRBV7-9 to TRBJ2-1; a possible D gene is TRBD2 (5 bases). This CDR3 spans 12 amino acids. The germline V gene encodes CDR1 SEHNR and CDR2 FQNEAQ (reference sequence). The V gene lost 6 bases and the J gene lost 4 bases, with 7 bases spanning the gap. The CDR3 DNA reads as TGTGCCAGCAGACGGGGTTACAATGAGCAGTTCTTC. It translates to CASRRGYNEQFF.

This CDR3 is CASSDDREILTQYF. Here the CDR3 DNA reads TGTGCCAGCAGTGACGACAGGGAAATATTGACCCAGTACTTC. The chain employs TRBV21-1 and TRBJ2-5; TRBD1 is the table's D call, not checked against the DNA. TRBV21-1 is an annotated pseudogene. The length of the CDR3 is 14 residues.

This chain connects TRBV19 to TRBJ1-1; perhaps TRBD1 as D (5 bases). The CDR3 spans 20 residues. V dropped 7 bases and J dropped 3 bases, with 33 bases sitting between them. Germline V gene sequence: CDR1 LNHDA, CDR2 SQIVND (reference sequence). CDR3 sequence (DNA): TGTGCCAGTACCCCCCAGGGCCCGGATTTCCCGGGAGAACGGGACACTGAAGCTTTCTTT. It encodes CASTPQGPDFPGERDTEAFF. The whole variable domain, remainder taken from reference TRBV19 and TRBJ1-1, is DGGITQSPKYLFRKEGQNVTLSCEQNLNHDAMYWYRQDPGQGLRLIYYSQIVNDFQKGDIAEGYSVSREKKESFPLTVTSAQKNPTAFYLCASTPQGPDFPGERDTEAFFGQGTRLTVV.

V and J are TRBV11-2 and TRBJ1-1; 9 positions match TRBD1. CDR3 length equals 14 residues. Germline-derived CDR1 and CDR2 are SGHAT and FQNNGV. V lost 5 bases and J lost 7; bases outside the gene matches: 8. This CDR3 reads CASSPRDRVDEAFF. As DNA, the CDR3 is TGTGCCAGCAGCCCCCGGGACAGGGTCGATGAAGCTTTCTTT.

The chain recombines TRBV5-8 with TRBJ1-2, with D perhaps matching TRBD1 (6 bases). This CDR3 region has 14 residues. Trimming stripped 0 bases from V and 4 bases from J, with 10 bases between. CDR1 SGHTS and CDR2 YDEGEE come from the germline V gene. CDR3 in amino acids: CASSLEDSFYGYTF. The CDR3 coding sequence is TGTGCCAGCAGCTTGGAGGACAGTTTCTATGGCTACACCTTC.

A single count supports this clone. This rearrangement joins TRBV2 to TRBJ2-5; TRBD2 matches 12 bases. CDR1 and CDR2 (germline): SNHLY, FYNNEI. This CDR3 comprises 18 residues. After removal of 3 bases from V and 7 bases from J, the junction contained 15 bases not matched to a gene. CDR3 residues: CASSDPRPSGGVELTQYF. The CDR3 bases are TGTGCCAGCAGTGACCCCCGCCCTAGCGGGGGGGTTGAGCTGACCCAGTACTTC.

The CDR3 reads CASSQLSAGTLQETQYF. The CDR3 bases are TGTGCCAGCAGCCAACTCTCGGCGGGAACCTTACAAGAGACCCAGTACTTC. The J gene is TRBJ2-5, the V gene TRBV4-2; perhaps TRBD2 as D (6 bases). Germline V gene sequence: CDR1 LGHNA, CDR2 YNFKEQ. V was trimmed by 2 bases and J by 2 bases, leaving 18 bases between them. The CDR3 sequence is 17 residues long.

The J gene is TRBJ1-3, the V gene TRBV7-6; D uncertain. V dropped 0 bases and J dropped 8 bases, with 5 bases sitting between them. Germline CDR1 is SGHVS and CDR2 is FNYEAQ. The CDR3 loop spans 12 amino acids. The CDR3 loop is CASSLAWDTIYF. In nucleotides, the CDR3 is TGTGCCAGCAGCTTAGCGTGGGACACCATATATTTT.